The 8 T cell receptor beta chains below all came from one sample that was sequenced in a study of cytomegalovirus exposure and HLA in healthy donors. Primers: 60 Vbeta forward and 13 Jbeta reverse. Sequencing was performed with immunoSEQ multiplex PCR; in TCRdb, only in-frame clones are kept and a portion is missing. The table records 140,000 to 150,000 clones, around three quarters of them present only once. Material for sequencing was PBMCs. Receptor source: a man aged 40-49 years in good health and CMV-seropositive.

The gene calls are TRBV18 and TRBJ1-5, with a possible D match to TRBD1 (6 bases). CDR3 length equals 14 residues. Germline V gives CDR1 KGHSH, CDR2 LQKENI. V was pared by 3 bases and J by 7 bases, with 13 bases between. CDR3 sequence: CASSPTGKGQPQHF. CDR3 coding DNA: TGTGCCAGCTCACCGACAGGAAAAGGACAGCCCCAGCATTTT.

This rearrangement joins TRBV5-1 to TRBJ2-7, with a possible D match to TRBD1 (7 bases). The CDR3 has 18 residues. V lost 0 bases, J lost 0 bases, and 19 bases lay in between. Per germline, CDR1 SGHRS and CDR2 YFSETQ. The CDR3 region has the DNA TGCGCCAGCAGCTTGGCTTTTTATGCGGGACAGTACTCCTACGAGCAGTACTTC. It encodes CASSLAFYAGQYSYEQYF.

The chain has TRBV5-1 and TRBJ1-2; a weak D match, TRBD1 (5 bases). The CDR3 sequence is 13 residues long. Looked up from germline, CDR1 is SGHRS and CDR2 is YFSETQ. V lost 0 bases and J 7 bases, leaving 10 bases between the germline ends. The CDR3 spells CASSLDRTVGYTF. CDR3 in DNA: TGCGCCAGCAGCTTGGACAGGACGGTTGGCTACACCTTC. The whole variable domain, remainder taken from reference TRBV5-1 and TRBJ1-2, is KAGVTQTPRYLIKTRGQQVTLSCSPISGHRSVSWYQQTPGQGLQFLFEYFSETQRNKGNFPGRFSGRQFSNSRSEMNVSTLELGDSALYLCASSLDRTVGYTFGSGTRLTVV.

The rearrangement uses TRBV5-4 and TRBJ2-1; 10 nucleotides align to TRBD2. Germline V CDR1 and CDR2: SGHNT, YYREEE (reference sequence). The CDR3 extends over 14 amino acids. V shed 3 bases, J shed 9 bases, and the junction held 6 bases outside the gene matches. The DNA of the CDR3 is TGTGCCAGCAGCTCCGGGACTAGCGAGGGTGAGCAGTTCTTC. Translated: CASSSGTSEGEQFF.

The DNA for the CDR3 is TGTGCCAGCAGCTCTAGCGTGGGGGCCTACAATGAGCAGTTCTTC. Protein: CASSSSVGAYNEQFF. This rearrangement joins TRBV4-2 to TRBJ2-1; weak D call: TRBD2 (6 bases). Deletions cut 5 bases from V and 2 bases from J, with 13 bases between. CDR1 is LGHNA, CDR2 YNFKEQ, per germline. The CDR3 covers 15 residues.

In its sample, this clone was seen once. The rearrangement joins TRBV5-4 to TRBJ2-5, with 9 bases fitting TRBD2. Gene TRBJ2-7 matches the end of the DNA better, so the J call may be wrong. The CDR3 contains 17 residues. The V gene's germline CDR1 is SGHNT and CDR2 YYREEE (reference sequence). For the CDR3, the DNA is TGTGCCAGCAGCTTGGCCTTCGGCGGGAGGGCCAGCTACGAGCAGTACTTC. It encodes CASSLAFGGRASYEQYF.

The CDR3 loop is CASSLGTGDGYTF. The CDR3 coding sequence is TGTGCCAGCAGCTTGGGGACAGGGGATGGCTACACCTTC. The genes are TRBV5-5 and TRBJ1-2; 9 nucleotides align to TRBD1. The CDR3 is made up of 13 amino acids. Germline trimming cut 0 bases from V and 6 bases from J; bases unmatched to any gene: 0. CDR1 and CDR2 (germline): SGHKS, YYEKEE (reference sequence).

This clone has a handful of counts. CDR3: CSVRGDTDTQYF. The DNA for the CDR3 is TGCAGCGTTCGCGGGGACACAGATACGCAGTATTTT. The chain is built from TRBV29-1 and TRBJ2-3; possible D gene TRBD2, 6 bases. This CDR3 region has 12 residues. V was pared by 5 bases and J by 2 bases, with 8 bases between. The germline gives CDR1 SQVTM, CDR2 ANQGSEA.